The rows below give T cell receptor beta chains drawn from one sample of a study of T cell changes during pregnancy in multiple sclerosis. Sequenced by immunoSEQ multiplex PCR; TCRdb stores in-frame clones only, minus some. The profile shows 50,000 to 70,000 clones, around 93% of them singletons. Sample: peripheral blood, taken in the first trimester of pregnancy. These receptor sequences come from a female donor with multiple sclerosis, enrolled in a pregnancy study. The CDR3 runs from the conserved cysteine through the conserved F or W. Fields, in order: V gene, J gene, CDR3 protein.

>TRBV6-5|TRBJ2-3
CASSYSRGRTQYF
>TRBV9|TRBJ1-1
CASREQGGTEAFF
>TRBV6-4|TRBJ2-5
CASSPTGKREETQYF
>TRBV16|TRBJ2-2
CASSRDGRPGELFF
>TRBV7-8|TRBJ1-2
CASSLVVGGFNYGYTF
>TRBV5-4|TRBJ1-2
CASRGGTGASGLYGYTF
>TRBV19|TRBJ1-1
CASSILRGGTEAFF
>TRBV2|TRBJ1-1
CASSDKRQNTEAFF
>TRBV7-2|TRBJ2-5
CASSPGAETQYF
>TRBV25-1|TRBJ1-5
CASSAPDRGPNQPQHF
>TRBV7-9|TRBJ2-7
CASSPGSGQYF
>TRBV6-6|TRBJ1-1
CASSHQGKNDDTEAFF
>TRBV11-1|TRBJ1-3
CASTNLKGLGMEDTIYF
>TRBV18|TRBJ1-1
CASSRNRGEAFF
>TRBV7-2|TRBJ2-3
CASSLRATTDTQYF
>TRBV7-2|TRBJ2-3
CASSLDWDRPTDTQYF
>TRBV19|TRBJ1-2
CASSTLGTGRYGYTF
>TRBV6-5|TRBJ2-7
CASRQTDLQYF
>TRBV11-2|TRBJ2-1
CASSWAYEQFF
>TRBV18|TRBJ2-3
CASSPVPGPDTQYF
>TRBV29-1|TRBJ1-1
CSVEDAQQGRKAFF
>TRBV11-2|TRBJ2-4
CASRLTGGYRTKNIQYF
>TRBV12-5|TRBJ1-5
CASGLVLTGRGANQPQHF
>TRBV7-2|TRBJ2-3
CASSLGARGGTDTQYF
>TRBV9|TRBJ2-2
CASSVSGNTGELFF
>TRBV9|TRBJ2-4
CASSTTGAKNIQYF
>TRBV13|TRBJ1-2
CASSFAKADYTF
>TRBV6-1|TRBJ1-2
CASGELGNYGYTF
>TRBV2|TRBJ1-5
CASSPYRGRRNIIQPQHF
>TRBV10-3|TRBJ2-6
CAISESEGSGANVLTF
>TRBV2|TRBJ2-7
CATRWDRANSYEQYF
>TRBV4-1|TRBJ2-1
CASSHLGRGTNNEQFF
>TRBV19|TRBJ2-7
CASSLGGLGSYEQYF
>TRBV5-6|TRBJ1-2
CASRVLRGGYTF
>TRBV2|TRBJ2-3
CASSEGRRTTDTQYF
>TRBV10-3|TRBJ2-2
CAITLQGGTGELFF
>TRBV2|TRBJ2-5
CASSPRRGGRKGQETQYF
>TRBV7-9|TRBJ1-1
CASSLGPGVNTEAFF
>TRBV5-1|TRBJ2-2
CASSFRGDTGELFF
>TRBV6-5|TRBJ1-1
CASSQQGAPGKAFF
>TRBV4-3|TRBJ2-7
CASSKQGYEQYF
>TRBV6-4|TRBJ2-3
CASSDSRGHDTQYF
>TRBV4-1|TRBJ1-2
CASLGRGRGYTF
>TRBV29-1|TRBJ2-7
CSVAGDGSSYEQYF